Listed here are 6 T cell receptor beta chains from one sample, sequenced in a study of regulatory T cells in long-lasting Graves disease. HTBI primers from iRepertoire and Arm-PCR of CDR3 regions yielded the TCR beta libraries. TCRdb reanalysed the multiplex PCR reads using MiXCR and keeps one entry per CDR3 protein. The sample lists fewer than 500,000 distinct CDR3 sequences, 15% to 20% seen once, with approximately 12% in the top ten. This sample's time point: newly diagnosed GD, antithyroid drugs for less than 3 months. Scientists built the TCR library using RNA that was extracted from PBMCs. The same sample was also studied in work on T cells in Graves' hyperthyroidism and ophthalmopathy.

The material sequenced was peripheral blood mononuclear cells (PBMCs), taken at new diagnosis, from a patient treated with antithyroid drugs. The receptors were sampled from a man between 40 and 49 years old with Graves disease.

The gene calls are TRBV27 and TRBJ2-1; D ambiguous. The CDR3 contains 16 residues. The germline V and J ends were trimmed by 1 base and 0 bases, with 10 bases remaining between them. Germline-derived CDR1 and CDR2 are MNHEY and SMNVEV (reference sequence). The CDR3 protein is CASSLWAASSYNEQFF. The DNA for the CDR3 is TGTGCCAGCAGTTTATGGGCAGCTAGCTCCTACAATGAGCAGTTCTTC.

Only a few counts were recorded for this clonotype. The genes are TRBV5-5 and TRBJ2-7; no firm D call. The CDR3 contains 14 residues. The germline V gene has CDR1 SGHKS and CDR2 YYEKEE (reference sequence). The V and J ends lost 4 bases and 1 base respectively, with 12 bases between them. The CDR3 nucleotides read TGTGCCAGCAGCCCTTATACGGGTTCCTACGAGCAGTACTTC. Its protein is CASSPYTGSYEQYF.

This clonotype was observed at least ten times. As DNA, the CDR3 is TGTGCCAGCAGTTTAAAGGGGACAGAAACTTACGAGCAGTACTTC. Translating gives CASSLKGTETYEQYF. This chain uses TRBV12-3 or TRBV12-4 with TRBJ2-7; 7 positions agree with TRBD1. V gave up 2 bases and J gave up 4 bases; unmatched junction bases: 8. The CDR3 length is 15 residues.

This clonotype was seen a few times. The V gene is TRBV13, the J gene TRBJ1-4; D possibly corresponds to TRBD1 (5 bases). This CDR3 has 14 amino acids. Trimming shortened V by 4 bases and J by 3 bases, and 9 bases separated the two germline ends. Germline V gives CDR1 PRHDT, CDR2 FYEKMQ (reference sequence). CDR3 in DNA: TGTGCCAGCAGCTCGGGGCTAGCTAATGAAAAACTGTTTTTT. It yields the protein CASSSGLANEKLFF.

This clonotype showed up many times. The chain is built from TRBV5-1 and TRBJ2-7; D possibly corresponds to TRBD2 (6 bases). Looked up from germline, CDR1 is SGHRS and CDR2 is YFSETQ. Trimming pared 4 bases from V and 4 bases from J, leaving 12 bases between. The CDR3 runs to 13 residues. CDR3 protein: CASSPTGTYEQYF. The CDR3 DNA reads TGCGCCAGCAGCCCCACCGGGACTTACGAGCAGTACTTC.

Many counts were recorded for this clonotype. Sequence at one end of the junction differs from germline and may be a read error. The V gene is TRBV12-3 or TRBV12-4, the J gene TRBJ2-7; a weak D match, TRBD2 (6 bases). CDR3 size: 15 residues. The CDR3 protein is CTSIQDIGGTYEQYF. The CDR3 DNA is TGTACCAGCATCCAAGACATCGGGGGTACCTACGAGCAGTACTTC.